A selection of T cell receptor beta chains follows, all from one sample in a study of blood T cells in healthy people across ages. TCRdb itself ran the 5' RACE reads through MiXCR, one entry per CDR3 protein. The sample yields hundreds of thousands of distinct CDR3 sequences, around 25% seen once. These data also featured in a second study, about T cells of mothers and their children.

The sample taken for sequencing was blood. Every receptor here comes from a boy younger than 18 in good health. Each CDR3 is given with its conserved first and last residue. A D gene is named only where the DNA matches it firmly. Clone size, where shown, is once, few, many, or a class for clones that have expanded.

abundance: -
v_gene: TRBV12-3/TRBV12-4
j_gene: TRBJ2-4
d_gene: TRBD1
CDR3aa: CASAGTAKNIQYF
CDR3nt: TGTGCCAGCGCCGGGACAGCGAAAAACATTCAGTACTTC

abundance: -
v_gene: TRBV20-1
j_gene: TRBJ2-7
d_gene: -
CDR3aa: CSASPSDPYEQYF
CDR3nt: TGCAGTGCTAGTCCTAGCGACCCCTACGAGCAGTACTTC

abundance: -
v_gene: TRBV5-1
j_gene: TRBJ2-1
d_gene: -
CDR3aa: CASSLESSRYTEQFF
CDR3nt: TGCGCCAGCAGCTTGGAATCCTCACGATATACTGAGCAGTTCTTC

abundance: -
v_gene: TRBV7-9
j_gene: TRBJ2-2
d_gene: -
CDR3aa: CASSFDQDKNTGELFF
CDR3nt: TGTGCCAGCAGCTTTGATCAGGACAAAAACACCGGGGAGCTGTTTTTT

abundance: few
v_gene: TRBV12-3/TRBV12-4
j_gene: TRBJ2-1
d_gene: -
CDR3aa: CASSTYDEQFF
CDR3nt: TGTGCCAGCAGTACCTACGATGAGCAGTTCTTC

abundance: -
v_gene: TRBV12-3/TRBV12-4
j_gene: TRBJ2-7
d_gene: -
CDR3aa: CASSPRGGGSSYEQYF
CDR3nt: TGTGCCAGCAGCCCCCGCGGCGGAGGGAGCTCCTACGAGCAGTACTTC

abundance: -
v_gene: TRBV18
j_gene: TRBJ1-2
d_gene: -
CDR3aa: CASSPEVNLNYGYTF
CDR3nt: TGTGCCAGCTCTCCGGAGGTCAACCTTAACTATGGCTACACCTTC

abundance: -
v_gene: TRBV11-1
j_gene: TRBJ2-7
d_gene: TRBD2
CDR3aa: CASSLELAGNYEQYF
CDR3nt: TGTGCCAGCAGCTTAGAACTAGCGGGGAACTACGAGCAGTACTTC

abundance: -
v_gene: TRBV7-6
j_gene: TRBJ1-2
d_gene: -
CDR3aa: CASTLTGDSFYGYTF
CDR3nt: TGTGCCAGCACCCTCACAGGAGATTCCTTCTATGGCTACACCTTC

abundance: -
v_gene: TRBV9
j_gene: TRBJ2-2
d_gene: -
CDR3aa: CASSAPRSGELFF
CDR3nt: TGTGCCAGCAGCGCCCCTAGATCCGGGGAGCTGTTTTTT

abundance: -
v_gene: TRBV9
j_gene: TRBJ2-3
d_gene: TRBD2
CDR3aa: CASSIGLAGSTDTQYF
CDR3nt: TGTGCCAGCAGCATTGGGCTAGCGGGGAGCACAGATACGCAGTATTTT

abundance: -
v_gene: TRBV6-2/TRBV6-3
j_gene: TRBJ2-5
d_gene: -
CDR3aa: CASSYSMSGGEQETQYF
CDR3nt: TGTGCCAGCAGTTACTCGATGTCGGGGGGCGAACAAGAGACCCAGTACTTC

abundance: few
v_gene: TRBV10-1
j_gene: TRBJ2-1
d_gene: TRBD1
CDR3aa: CASSESTGPYNEQFF
CDR3nt: TGCGCCAGCAGTGAGTCGACAGGGCCCTACAATGAGCAGTTCTTC

abundance: -
v_gene: TRBV7-3
j_gene: TRBJ2-2
d_gene: -
CDR3aa: CASSPEPPNTGELFF
CDR3nt: TGTGCCAGCAGTCCCGAACCCCCTAACACCGGGGAGCTGTTTTTT

abundance: -
v_gene: TRBV29-1
j_gene: TRBJ2-7
d_gene: TRBD2
CDR3aa: CSVGEGSGEQYF
CDR3nt: TGCAGCGTTGGGGAGGGCTCGGGGGAGCAGTACTTC

abundance: -
v_gene: TRBV12-3/TRBV12-4
j_gene: TRBJ1-3
d_gene: -
CDR3aa: CASSPDRFSSGNTIYF
CDR3nt: TGTGCCAGCAGCCCCGACCGATTTAGCTCTGGAAACACCATATATTTT

abundance: -
v_gene: TRBV2
j_gene: TRBJ2-7
d_gene: -
CDR3aa: CASREPEAPGEQYF
CDR3nt: TGTGCCAGCAGAGAACCCGAAGCTCCGGGGGAGCAGTACTTC

abundance: -
v_gene: TRBV28
j_gene: TRBJ2-5
d_gene: TRBD1
CDR3aa: CASSLGQGRAQYF
CDR3nt: TGTGCCAGCAGCCTAGGACAGGGCCGAGCCCAGTACTTC

abundance: once
v_gene: TRBV12-3/TRBV12-4
j_gene: TRBJ2-5
d_gene: -
CDR3aa: CASSLALGGVETQYF
CDR3nt: TGTGCCAGCAGTTTAGCGCTGGGGGGAGTAGAGACCCAGTACTTC

abundance: few
v_gene: TRBV6-5
j_gene: TRBJ1-5
d_gene: -
CDR3aa: CASSRDGSNQPQHF
CDR3nt: TGTGCCAGTTCTCGGGACGGAAGCAATCAGCCCCAGCATTTT

abundance: few
v_gene: TRBV28
j_gene: TRBJ1-4
d_gene: TRBD1
CDR3aa: CASSSGQVNEKLFF
CDR3nt: TGTGCCAGCAGCTCCGGACAGGTTAATGAAAAACTGTTTTTT

abundance: -
v_gene: TRBV20-1
j_gene: TRBJ2-1
d_gene: -
CDR3aa: CSAPRYNEQFF
CDR3nt: TGCAGTGCTCCCCGGTACAATGAGCAGTTCTTC

abundance: -
v_gene: TRBV27
j_gene: TRBJ2-1
d_gene: -
CDR3aa: CASGRYPEQFF
CDR3nt: TGTGCCAGCGGACGTTACCCAGAGCAGTTCTTC

abundance: few
v_gene: TRBV2
j_gene: TRBJ2-1
d_gene: -
CDR3aa: CASSGRGRSYNEQFF
CDR3nt: TGTGCCAGCAGTGGCAGGGGAAGGTCCTACAATGAGCAGTTCTTC

abundance: -
v_gene: TRBV12-5
j_gene: TRBJ2-5
d_gene: -
CDR3aa: CASGLVSPMEQYF
CDR3nt: TGTGCTAGTGGTTTGGTCTCGCCTATGGAGCAGTACTTC

abundance: -
v_gene: TRBV20-1
j_gene: TRBJ1-2
d_gene: -
CDR3aa: CSAPFQGDYTF
CDR3nt: TGCAGTGCACCATTCCAGGGTGACTACACCTTC

abundance: few
v_gene: TRBV29-1
j_gene: TRBJ1-6
d_gene: TRBD1
CDR3aa: CSVPGQGGTLHF
CDR3nt: TGCAGCGTCCCCGGACAGGGGGGTACCCTCCACTTT

abundance: few
v_gene: TRBV20-1
j_gene: TRBJ2-5
d_gene: -
CDR3aa: CSAIHPRDETQYF
CDR3nt: TGCAGTGCTATCCATCCCCGGGACGAGACCCAGTACTTC

abundance: -
v_gene: TRBV7-9
j_gene: TRBJ2-5
d_gene: -
CDR3aa: CASSLPSEEETQYF
CDR3nt: TGTGCCAGCAGCTTACCTTCCGAGGAAGAGACCCAGTACTTC

abundance: -
v_gene: TRBV29-1
j_gene: TRBJ2-5
d_gene: -
CDR3aa: CSVEDGGQETPYF
CDR3nt: TGCAGCGTCGAAGACGGGGGACAAGAGACCCCGTACTTC

abundance: -
v_gene: TRBV27
j_gene: TRBJ2-7
d_gene: -
CDR3aa: CASISMEAGSYEQYF
CDR3nt: TGTGCCAGCATATCAATGGAGGCAGGGTCCTACGAGCAGTACTTC

abundance: -
v_gene: TRBV6-5
j_gene: TRBJ2-1
d_gene: -
CDR3aa: CASSSRVFSLNEQFF
CDR3nt: TGTGCCAGCAGTTCACGGGTCTTTAGCCTTAATGAGCAGTTCTTC

abundance: -
v_gene: TRBV24-1
j_gene: TRBJ2-5
d_gene: -
CDR3aa: CAASGGWQGSETQYF
CDR3nt: TGTGCCGCCAGTGGGGGGTGGCAGGGCTCCGAGACCCAGTACTTC

abundance: few
v_gene: TRBV6-5
j_gene: TRBJ2-5
d_gene: -
CDR3aa: CASSYGSKGETQYF
CDR3nt: TGTGCCAGCAGTTACGGGAGTAAGGGAGAGACCCAGTACTTC

abundance: -
v_gene: TRBV10-3
j_gene: TRBJ2-1
d_gene: TRBD1
CDR3aa: CAISGWGTGVTNEQFF
CDR3nt: TGTGCCATCAGTGGATGGGGGACAGGGGTCACCAATGAGCAGTTCTTC

abundance: -
v_gene: TRBV12-5
j_gene: TRBJ2-2
d_gene: -
CDR3aa: CASTYTGELFF
CDR3nt: TGTGCTAGTACTTACACCGGGGAGCTGTTTTTT

abundance: -
v_gene: TRBV4-3
j_gene: TRBJ2-1
d_gene: -
CDR3aa: CASGQGTSSSYNEQFF
CDR3nt: TGCGCCAGCGGCCAAGGGACATCAAGCTCCTACAATGAGCAGTTCTTC

abundance: few
v_gene: TRBV21-1
j_gene: TRBJ1-2
d_gene: -
CDR3aa: CASSKDTTNCGYTF
CDR3nt: TGTGCCAGCAGCAAAGATACGACTAACTGTGGCTACACCTTC

abundance: few
v_gene: TRBV27
j_gene: TRBJ2-5
d_gene: TRBD1
CDR3aa: CASSPLDRGGETQYF
CDR3nt: TGTGCCAGCAGTCCCCTGGACAGGGGGGGAGAGACCCAGTACTTC

abundance: few
v_gene: TRBV20-1
j_gene: TRBJ2-7
d_gene: TRBD2
CDR3aa: CSAGKKELAGGYEQYF
CDR3nt: TGCAGTGCCGGAAAGAAGGAACTAGCGGGGGGCTACGAGCAGTACTTC

abundance: -
v_gene: TRBV10-3
j_gene: TRBJ1-5
d_gene: -
CDR3aa: CAISDSNQPQHF
CDR3nt: TGTGCCATCAGTGACAGCAATCAGCCCCAGCATTTT

abundance: few
v_gene: TRBV7-3
j_gene: TRBJ2-1
d_gene: -
CDR3aa: CASRPIPGENNQQFF
CDR3nt: TGTGCCAGCAGACCGATTCCGGGGGAGAACAATCAGCAGTTCTTC